These T cell receptor beta chains were read from a single sample in a study of T cell responses to AZD1222 COVID-19 vaccine. TCRdb's copy holds only in-frame clones and misses some; the assay was immunoSEQ multiplex PCR. The repertoire holds 80,000 to 85,000 clones, with under 95% as singletons. The sample here was peripheral blood, taken 28 days after the second AZD1222 dose. The receptors originated from an adult who received the AZD1222 COVID-19 vaccine. Both conserved end residues are part of each CDR3. D genes are given only for firm matches.

J | D | V | CDR3
TRBJ2-1 | TRBD2 | TRBV18 | CASSSTSGRDFDEQFF
TRBJ2-5 | TRBD2 | TRBV19 | CASSISRLAGVFQAVGETQYF
TRBJ1-4 | - | TRBV7-9 | CASSASRPRNEKLFF
TRBJ1-2 | TRBD1 | TRBV10-3 | CAIRGQGDNYGYTF
TRBJ1-3 | TRBD1 | TRBV9 | CASSTSTGFGNTIYF
TRBJ2-5 | TRBD1 | TRBV7-7 | CASSLGRDRGETQYF
TRBJ2-7 | - | TRBV6-1 | CASSAADATYEQYF
TRBJ2-1 | - | TRBV4-1 | CATRSYGNEQFF
TRBJ2-2 | - | TRBV9 | CASSNGGGGMNTGELFF
TRBJ2-2 | TRBD2 | TRBV4-1 | CASSQELAGGPTGELFF
TRBJ1-2 | TRBD1 | TRBV10-3 | CASMGQGAFNYGYTF
TRBJ2-7 | - | TRBV18 | CASSPGGEQYF
TRBJ1-4 | - | TRBV29-1 | CSVEVNRNEKLFF
TRBJ2-7 | TRBD2 | TRBV7-9 | CASSLLAGGPYEQYF
TRBJ2-7 | - | TRBV15 | CATSRDPGQQYEQYF
TRBJ2-2 | - | TRBV11-3 | CASSRGLDTGELFF
TRBJ2-7 | - | TRBV4-3 | CASSQAVGGPGPYEQYF
TRBJ1-1 | TRBD1 | TRBV4-3 | CASSQDRGNTEAFF
TRBJ2-5 | - | TRBV10-1 | CAREKNRPIHF
TRBJ2-3 | TRBD2 | TRBV9 | CASSVGSSGITDTQYF
TRBJ1-1 | - | TRBV7-2 | CASSPRGGLTNTEAFF
TRBJ1-5 | - | TRBV4-2 | CASSPGGDSNQPQHF
TRBJ1-2 | - | TRBV25-1 | CASSPRWGDHYGYTF
TRBJ1-6 | TRBD1 | TRBV3-1/TRBV3-2 | CASSQGDRSYLHF
TRBJ2-4 | TRBD1 | TRBV4-1 | CASSQTPGQVGFVAKNIQYF
TRBJ1-5 | - | TRBV6-5 | CASSSAGSEWPQHF
TRBJ1-1 | - | TRBV18 | CASSHDSNTEAFF
TRBJ1-5 | - | TRBV28 | CASSVTLGGNQPQHF
TRBJ2-7 | - | TRBV6-1 | CASSVQGLGNLYEQYF